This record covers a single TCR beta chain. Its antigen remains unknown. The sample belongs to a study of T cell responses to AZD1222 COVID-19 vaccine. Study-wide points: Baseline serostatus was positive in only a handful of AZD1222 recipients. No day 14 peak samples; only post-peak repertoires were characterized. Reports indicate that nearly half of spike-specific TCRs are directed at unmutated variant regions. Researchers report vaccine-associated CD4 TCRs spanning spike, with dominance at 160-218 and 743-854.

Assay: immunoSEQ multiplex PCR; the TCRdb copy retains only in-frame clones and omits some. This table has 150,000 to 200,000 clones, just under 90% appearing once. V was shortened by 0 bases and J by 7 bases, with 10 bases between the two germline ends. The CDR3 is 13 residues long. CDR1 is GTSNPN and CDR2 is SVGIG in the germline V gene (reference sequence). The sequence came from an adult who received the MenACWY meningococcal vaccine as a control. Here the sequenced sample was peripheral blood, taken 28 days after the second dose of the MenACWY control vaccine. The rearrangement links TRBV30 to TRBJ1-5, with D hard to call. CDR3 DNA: TGTGCCTGGAGTGTGGTCGGAGAGCAGCCCCAGCATTTT. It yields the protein CAWSVVGEQPQHF.